Listed here are 21 T cell receptor beta chains from one sample, sequenced in a study of CD8+ T cells in alopecia areata. As the sequencing template, cDNA was produced by extracting RNA and reverse transcribing it. The method was immunoSEQ multiplex PCR; TCRdb's version includes in-frame clones alone and lacks a portion of them. The sample records approximately 150,000 clones, around 50% being singletons. Sequenced material: CD4+ T cells sorted from blood. The source of these receptors is a human donor with alopecia areata.

The chain employs TRBV2 and TRBJ2-5, with 9 nucleotides matching TRBD2. The CDR3 covers 15 residues. V shed 3 bases, J shed 6 bases, and the junction held 8 bases outside the gene matches. Germline values: CDR1 SNHLY, CDR2 FYNNEI. CDR3 in amino acids: CASSDGSGRVKTQYF. In DNA, the CDR3 is TGTGCCAGCAGTGATGGTAGCGGGAGAGTTAAGACCCAGTACTTC.

The chain joins TRBV2 to TRBJ2-2; D may match TRBD1 or TRBD2 (5 bases each). Germline values: CDR1 SNHLY, CDR2 FYNNEI. V was clipped by 6 bases and J by 2 bases, with 10 bases between them. There are 14 residues in the CDR3. This CDR3 is CASRSRDNTGELFF. CDR3 nucleotides: TGTGCCAGCAGGTCCCGGGACAACACCGGGGAGCTGTTTTTT.

The sample holds a few counts of this clone. The chain uses TRBV5-1 and TRBJ2-5; D not resolved. Looked up from germline, CDR1 is SGHRS and CDR2 is YFSETQ. V lost 2 bases and J lost 5, with 13 bases in between. This CDR3 region has 14 residues. CDR3 protein: CASSFSGQEETQYF. As DNA, the CDR3 is TGCGCCAGCAGCTTTTCGGGCCAAGAGGAGACCCAGTACTTC.

This CDR3 reads CASSRDPNEQFF. The CDR3 nucleotides are TGTGCCAGCAGCCGGGACCCGAATGAGCAGTTCTTC. This rearrangement joins TRBV7-3 to TRBJ2-1; perhaps D is TRBD1 or TRBD2 (5 bases each). Germline lookup yields CDR1 SGHTA and CDR2 FQGTGA. V was clipped by 5 bases and J by 7 bases, with 9 bases between them. The CDR3 runs 12 residues. Combining the CDR3 with reference TRBV7-3 and TRBJ2-1 gives the whole variable domain GAGVSQTPSNKVTEKGKYVELRCDPISGHTALYWYRQSLGQGPEFLIYFQGTGAADDSGLPNDRFFAVRPEGSVSTLKIQRTERGDSAVYLCASSRDPNEQFFGPGTRLTVL.

The chain combines TRBV4-1 with TRBJ2-7; tentative D call: TRBD1 (6 bases). The germline V gene encodes CDR1 MGHRA and CDR2 YSYEKL. V was cut by 4 bases and J by 2 bases, with 18 bases left in between. This CDR3 region has 16 residues. The CDR3: CASSLPPRQDAYEQYF. The CDR3, as DNA: TGCGCCAGCAGCCTACCCCCCAGACAGGACGCCTACGAGCAGTACTTC.

V usage is TRBV7-9 and J usage is TRBJ2-3, with D tentatively TRBD1 or TRBD2 (5 bases each). Trimming removed 8 bases at V and 4 bases at J, with 7 bases between. The CDR3 covers 11 residues. In germline, CDR1 is SEHNR, CDR2 FQNEAQ (reference sequence). The CDR3 DNA sequence: TGTGCCAGCGGGGGTTCAGATACGCAGTATTTT. It specifies CASGGSDTQYF.

This rearrangement joins TRBV7-6 to TRBJ2-7; 8 bases fit TRBD1. Germline-derived CDR1 and CDR2 are SGHVS and FNYEAQ. After removal of 2 bases from V and 4 bases from J, the junction contained 7 bases not matched to a gene. CDR3 length: 15 residues. CDR3 sequence (DNA): TGTGCCAGCAGCTTACGAGGACAGGGTTCATACGAGCAGTACTTC. It specifies CASSLRGQGSYEQYF.

A few counts support this clone. V and J are TRBV28 and TRBJ1-2; 9 positions match TRBD1. This CDR3 has 15 amino acids. V shed 4 bases, J shed 4 bases, and the junction held 7 bases outside the gene matches. CDR1 and CDR2 (germline): MDHEN, SYDVKM. For the CDR3, the DNA is TGTGCCAGCAGTTCCCCGGGACAGGGAGGCTATGGCTACACCTTC. Its protein is CASSSPGQGGYGYTF.

The rearrangement uses TRBV5-6 and TRBJ2-5; 8 bases are a match to TRBD1. Germline assignment: CDR1 SGHDT and CDR2 YYEEEE. Trimming cost V 0 bases and J 2 bases; bases outside gene matches: 3. The CDR3 is 15 amino acids. The CDR3 protein is CASSLGRGLQETQYF. The CDR3 coding sequence is TGTGCCAGCAGCTTGGGCAGGGGGCTACAAGAGACCCAGTACTTC.

A remark on this clone: This same CDR3 is encoded by further DNA sequences in the sample. This chain joins TRBV6-6 and TRBJ1-2; a weak D match, TRBD1 (5 bases). V was clipped by 6 bases and J by 2 bases, with 10 bases between them. The germline gives CDR1 MNHNY, CDR2 SVGAGI (reference sequence). This CDR3 has 13 amino acids. The CDR3, as DNA: TGTGCCAGCAGCCTAGACAGCAACTATGGCTACACCTTC. Encoded protein: CASSLDSNYGYTF.

This clone was seen a handful of times. The chain links TRBV5-6 to TRBJ2-1; D is ambiguous. Deletions cut 2 bases from V and 1 base from J, with 7 bases between. CDR1 and CDR2 (germline): SGHDT, YYEEEE. CDR3 size: 14 residues. The CDR3 region is CASSFLSSYNEQFF. The CDR3 nucleotides read TGTGCCAGCAGCTTTTTAAGTTCCTACAATGAGCAGTTCTTC.

A few counts support this clone. The chain is built from TRBV29-1 and TRBJ1-1; D may be TRBD1 (5 bases). Germline V CDR1 and CDR2: SQVTM, ANQGSEA. V dropped 6 bases and J dropped 5 bases, with 19 bases sitting between them. This CDR3 has 14 amino acids. The CDR3 nucleotides are TGCAGCGTGTTAGCCCCCATGGAGGGGACTGAAGCTTTCTTT. This codes for CSVLAPMEGTEAFF. Full variable domain (remainder filled in from reference TRBV29-1 and TRBJ1-1): SAVISQKPSRDICQRGTSLTIQCQVDSQVTMMFWYRQQPGQSLTLIATANQGSEATYESGFVIDKFPISRPNLTFSTLTVSNMSPEDSSIYLCSVLAPMEGTEAFFGQGTRLTVV.

This clone was detected only a few times. V gene TRBV5-1 combines with J gene TRBJ2-1; no clear D gene. CDR1 SGHRS and CDR2 YFSETQ come from the germline V gene. This CDR3 region has 14 residues. The V and J ends lost 0 bases and 4 bases respectively, with 8 bases between them. The CDR3: CASSLASGYNEQFF. The CDR3 bases are TGCGCCAGCAGCTTGGCGTCTGGGTACAATGAGCAGTTCTTC. The full variable domain, completed using reference TRBV5-1 and TRBJ2-1, is KAGVTQTPRYLIKTRGQQVTLSCSPISGHRSVSWYQQTPGQGLQFLFEYFSETQRNKGNFPGRFSGRQFSNSRSEMNVSTLELGDSALYLCASSLASGYNEQFFGPGTRLTVL.

The J gene is TRBJ2-3, the V gene TRBV30; 10 nucleotides agree with TRBD2. Germline V CDR1 and CDR2: GTSNPN, SVGIG (reference sequence). The CDR3 runs to 17 residues. V dropped 0 bases and J dropped 3; count of bases not matched to a gene: 9. The CDR3 DNA reads as TGTGCCTGGAGTGTACGTCGGCTAGCGGGAGATACAGATACGCAGTATTTT. Amino acid sequence: CAWSVRRLAGDTDTQYF.

The rearrangement joins TRBV29-1 to TRBJ2-7; D is uncertain. The CDR3 is made up of 14 amino acids. The ends were cut back, 4 bases at V and 0 bases at J, with 13 bases in the middle. Germline V CDR1 and CDR2: SQVTM, ANQGSEA. DNA for the CDR3: TGCAGCGTTGTAGGGAACCCCTTCTCCTACGAGCAGTACTTC. Translating gives CSVVGNPFSYEQYF.

The chain uses TRBV4-1 and TRBJ2-1; TRBD2 aligns across 7 bases. V was clipped by 0 bases and J by 8 bases; unmatched bases: 13. Germline values: CDR1 MGHRA, CDR2 YSYEKL. The CDR3 consists of 17 residues. CDR3 protein: CASSQERESGHPYEQFF. The CDR3 coding sequence is TGCGCCAGCAGCCAAGAGCGGGAGAGTGGCCATCCGTATGAGCAGTTCTTC.

The J gene is TRBJ2-1, the V gene TRBV4-1; 10 bases are shared with TRBD1. The CDR3 sequence is 18 residues long. V lost 0 bases to trimming and J lost 4 bases; unmatched junction nucleotides: 9. From germline, CDR1 is MGHRA and CDR2 YSYEKL. CDR3 amino acids: CASSQEYRGTGAYNEQFF. In nucleotides, the CDR3 is TGCGCCAGCAGCCAAGAATACAGAGGGACAGGGGCTTACAATGAGCAGTTCTTC.

For the CDR3, the DNA is TGTGCCTGGTCAAACAGGGCCGACACTGAAGCTTTCTTT. This codes for CAWSNRADTEAFF. V and J are TRBV30 and TRBJ1-1; a possible D gene is TRBD1 (6 bases). Trimming shortened V by 5 bases and J by 3 bases, and 13 bases separated the two germline ends. CDR1 and CDR2 (germline): GTSNPN, SVGIG (reference sequence). The CDR3 length is 13 residues. Full variable domain (outside the CDR3, taken from reference TRBV30 and TRBJ1-1): SQTIHQWPATLVQPVGSPLSLECTVEGTSNPNLYWYRQAAGRGLQLLFYSVGIGQISSEVPQNLSASRPQDRQFILSSKKLLLSDSGFYLCAWSNRADTEAFFGQGTRLTVV.

V is TRBV7-3 and J is TRBJ2-6; TRBD1 matches at 8 bases. Trimming cost V 4 bases and J 2 bases; bases outside gene matches: 1. This CDR3 has 15 amino acids. In germline, CDR1 is SGHTA, CDR2 FQGTGA. The CDR3 region is CASSSQGAGANVLTF. The CDR3, as DNA: TGTGCCAGCAGCTCACAGGGGGCTGGGGCCAACGTCCTGACTTTC.

In this sample, this clone turned up once. The V gene is TRBV9, the J gene TRBJ2-5; tentative D call: TRBD1 (6 bases). The CDR3 has 14 residues. Germline CDR1 is SGDLS and CDR2 is YYNGEE. The V and J ends lost 4 bases and 6 bases respectively, with 16 bases between them. The CDR3 here is CASSPMTGLQTQYF. CDR3 in DNA: TGTGCCAGCAGCCCCATGACAGGCCTTCAGACCCAGTACTTC.

The J gene is TRBJ1-2, the V gene TRBV5-6, with a possible D match to TRBD1 (6 bases). Per germline, CDR1 SGHDT and CDR2 YYEEEE. The CDR3 has 15 residues. Trimming removed 0 bases at V and 1 base at J, with 10 bases between. The CDR3 region is CASSLVNRVNYGYTF. CDR3 DNA: TGTGCCAGCAGCTTGGTCAACAGGGTTAACTATGGCTACACCTTC.